In its sample, the clone carrying this T cell receptor (beta chain) was seen a few times. Here immunoSEQ multiplex PCR was the method, and the copy in TCRdb shows in-frame clones only, minus some. The data hold around 60,000 clones, with 88% observed a single time. The sample originates from a study of blood T cell repertoires in COVID-19. V lost 5 bases and J lost 10, with 19 bases in between. The germline gives CDR1 SGHRS, CDR2 YFSETQ. The CDR3 contains 14 residues. The specimen sequenced was peripheral blood. The TCR originated in a man aged 45 to 65 with active COVID-19. This chain uses TRBV5-1 with TRBJ2-1, with a possible D match to TRBD2 (7 bases). The CDR3 spells CASSGGGRFGEQFF. The CDR3 DNA reads TGCGCCAGCAGTGGCGGGGGCCGGTTCGGGGAGCAGTTCTTC. Full variable domain (missing parts from reference TRBV5-1 and TRBJ2-1): KAGVTQTPRYLIKTRGQQVTLSCSPISGHRSVSWYQQTPGQGLQFLFEYFSETQRNKGNFPGRFSGRQFSNSRSEMNVSTLELGDSALYLCASSGGGRFGEQFFGPGTRLTVL.